This T cell receptor beta chain derives from a study of blood T cell repertoires in COVID-19. Study details: Sources were T cells, B-cell-depleted T cells, or PBMCs; the material itself was cDNA or gDNA.

The CDR3 length is 15 residues. V trimming: 6 bases; J trimming: 0 bases; junction bases outside the gene matches: 8. Germline V gene data show CDR1 as MNHEY and CDR2 as SVGAGI. Original processing notes: Cell counts per sample came from amplifying reference gene primers. Data came from immunoSEQ multiplex PCR; TCRdb stores just in-frame clones and leaves some out. V and J calls and clone size are given by that table; D and trimming were obtained from the DNA. Found here are about 330,000 clones, around 85% of them singletons; the top ten hold 7.2%. The sequenced material came from peripheral blood. The J gene is TRBJ2-7, the V gene TRBV6-5; 7 bases are a match to TRBD1. The sequence was collected from a human donor in a cohort sampled during active COVID-19. CDR3: CASRTADRSSYEQYF. The CDR3 DNA follows: TGTGCCAGCAGAACAGCGGACAGGAGCTCCTACGAGCAGTACTTC.